These 21 T cell receptor beta chains share one sample of origin, sequenced in a study of T cell changes during pregnancy in multiple sclerosis. Generated by immunoSEQ multiplex PCR, the TCRdb table keeps only in-frame clones and is missing some. This table has about 52,000 clones, approximately 92% appearing once. This material consisted of CD4+ T cells from peripheral blood mononuclear cells, taken before pregnancy. The receptors here all came from a female donor with multiple sclerosis, enrolled in a pregnancy study.

V is TRBV6-6 and J is TRBJ1-1, with D tentatively TRBD1 (5 bases). With 6 bases removed from V and 3 bases from J, the gap between germline ends came to 17 bases. Germline CDR1 is MNHNY and CDR2 is SVGAGI (reference sequence). This CDR3 region has 15 residues. CDR3: CASSLGGVVDTEAFF. In nucleotides, the CDR3 is TGTGCCAGCAGCCTCGGGGGAGTGGTAGACACTGAAGCTTTCTTT.

V gene TRBV5-1 combines with J gene TRBJ2-1, with D tentatively TRBD1 (6 bases). V lost 0 bases, J lost 5 bases, and 9 bases lay in between. Per the germline V gene, CDR1 is SGHRS and CDR2 is YFSETQ. CDR3 length: 14 residues. This CDR3 is CASSLGGLNNEQFF. The CDR3 DNA reads TGCGCCAGCAGCTTGGGGGGGCTGAACAATGAGCAGTTCTTC.

The chain carries TRBV28 and TRBJ2-2; 7 bases line up with TRBD1. Germline V gene data show CDR1 as MDHEN and CDR2 as SYDVKM. The CDR3 is 15 residues long. Losses at the gene ends were 9 bases for V and 0 bases for J; bases not matched to a gene: 7. This CDR3 reads CASSQGDSNTGELFF. As DNA, the CDR3 is TGTGCCAGTTCCCAGGGGGATTCGAACACCGGGGAGCTGTTTTTT.

The chain couples TRBV27 to TRBJ1-2; a weak D match, TRBD1 (5 bases). The CDR3 has 15 amino acids. The V gene lost 5 bases and the J gene lost 3 bases, with 16 bases spanning the gap. Germline lookup yields CDR1 MNHEY and CDR2 SMNVEV (reference sequence). The CDR3 bases are TGTGCCAGCAGTCCGCATGACAGCCGCTACTATGGCTACACCTTC. This encodes CASSPHDSRYYGYTF.

The chain carries TRBV14 and TRBJ2-3; D possibly corresponds to TRBD2 (6 bases). CDR1 and CDR2 from the germline V gene are SGHDN and FVKESK. CDR3 length equals 14 residues. The V end lost 5 bases, the J end lost 2 bases, and 11 bases lay between the germline ends. The CDR3 spells CASSLAGFTDTQYF. CDR3 nucleotide sequence: TGTGCCAGCAGCTTGGCGGGGTTCACAGATACGCAGTATTTT.

This chain joins TRBV7-9 and TRBJ2-7; D ambiguous. The V end was cut by 5 bases, the J end by 2 bases, with 10 bases between. This CDR3 is 13 amino acids long. Germline V gene sequence: CDR1 SEHNR, CDR2 FQNEAQ (reference sequence). CDR3 sequence: CASSPPYPYEQYF. The CDR3 DNA follows: TGTGCCAGCAGCCCCCCCTACCCCTACGAGCAGTACTTC.

The chain is built from TRBV27 and TRBJ2-1; D is unresolved. From germline, CDR1 is MNHEY and CDR2 SMNVEV (reference sequence). The CDR3 has 15 amino acids. The V end lost 6 bases, the J end lost 9 bases, and 21 bases lay between the germline ends. CDR3 sequence: CASRLSALSTSEQFF. CDR3 nucleotides: TGTGCCAGCAGATTAAGCGCACTCTCTACCAGTGAGCAGTTCTTC.

The chain links TRBV6-1 to TRBJ2-7; 8 bases match TRBD1. Germline V CDR1 and CDR2: MNHNS, SASEGT. This CDR3 contains 14 residues. J lost 6 bases, V lost 1 base, and 5 bases had no gene match. CDR3 bases: TGTGCCAGCAGTGAAGTGGGACAGGTGAGCGAGCAGTACTTC. Its protein product is CASSEVGQVSEQYF.

The chain couples TRBV6-1 to TRBJ1-5; D is unresolved. The CDR3 is made up of 17 amino acids. The germline gives CDR1 MNHNS, CDR2 SASEGT. V was shortened by 1 base and J by 6 bases, with 19 bases between the two germline ends. CDR3 loop: CASSEVGGRTVRQPQHF. The CDR3 nucleotides are TGTGCCAGCAGTGAAGTGGGTGGGAGAACAGTTCGTCAGCCCCAGCATTTT.

The rearrangement joins TRBV27 to TRBJ2-6; D possibly corresponds to TRBD1 (6 bases). Germline CDR1 is MNHEY and CDR2 is SMNVEV (reference sequence). The CDR3 runs to 16 residues. V was shortened by 3 bases and J by 2 bases, with 11 bases between the two germline ends. The CDR3 sequence: CASSFGRGAGANVLTF. DNA of the CDR3: TGTGCCAGCAGTTTCGGCAGGGGAGCTGGGGCCAACGTCCTGACTTTC.

V is TRBV28 and J is TRBJ1-1; D is unresolved. This CDR3 spans 14 amino acids. Germline-derived CDR1 and CDR2 are MDHEN and SYDVKM. Trimming left V 6 bases short and J 10 bases short, with 21 bases between. CDR3 in amino acids: CASSLVSRSLGAFF. For the CDR3, the DNA is TGTGCCAGCAGCCTAGTCAGCCGGTCTTTGGGAGCTTTCTTT.

The V and J genes are TRBV5-1 and TRBJ2-3; TRBD2 agrees at 9 bases. V shed 0 bases, J shed 1 base, and the junction held 9 bases outside the gene matches. From germline, CDR1 is SGHRS and CDR2 YFSETQ. The CDR3 covers 18 residues. The CDR3 loop reads CASSLGGASGIRTDTQYF. The CDR3 nucleotides read TGCGCCAGCAGCTTGGGGGGGGCTAGCGGGATCCGCACAGATACGCAGTATTTT.

This chain uses TRBV27 with TRBJ2-7, with a weak D call TRBD2 (6 bases). The CDR3 runs 16 residues. Germline CDR1 reads MNHEY; CDR2 reads SMNVEV (reference sequence). V was clipped by 3 bases and J by 2 bases, with 17 bases between them. DNA of the CDR3: TGTGCCAGCAGTTTGCGGCTAGCGACCCTCGCCTACGAGCAGTACTTC. This codes for CASSLRLATLAYEQYF.

The rearrangement links TRBV5-6 to TRBJ2-1; 7 bases map to TRBD2. V lost 0 bases and J lost 3; bases outside the gene matches: 6. The CDR3 consists of 16 residues. CDR1 is SGHDT and CDR2 is YYEEEE in the germline V gene. The CDR3 loop reads CASSLVRAGFYNEQFF. As DNA, the CDR3 is TGTGCCAGCAGCTTGGTTCGAGCGGGGTTCTACAATGAGCAGTTCTTC.

The chain is built from TRBV27 and TRBJ2-1; 10 bases agree with TRBD2. The V gene end was trimmed by 7 bases and the J gene end by 8 bases; junction bases not matched to a gene: 8. CDR3 length equals 14 residues. Per germline, CDR1 MNHEY and CDR2 SMNVEV (reference sequence). The CDR3 nucleotides are TGTGCCAGCAAAGCAGCGGGAGGGCCCCATGAGCAGTTCTTC. It specifies CASKAAGGPHEQFF.

The chain employs TRBV7-9 and TRBJ2-7; a weak D match, TRBD2 (5 bases). This CDR3 is 13 amino acids long. V lost 5 bases and J 4 bases, leaving 12 bases between the germline ends. Germline CDR1 and CDR2: SEHNR and FQNEAQ (reference sequence). CDR3 in DNA: TGTGCCAGCAGCGAAAGAGGGATATACGAGCAGTACTTC. Amino acids: CASSERGIYEQYF.

V and J are TRBV4-1 and TRBJ2-1; a weak D match, TRBD2 (5 bases). The CDR3 sequence is 16 residues long. Looked up from germline, CDR1 is MGHRA and CDR2 is YSYEKL. The V end was cut by 2 bases, the J end by 4 bases, with 15 bases between. CDR3 region: CASSQPLGDVYNEQFF. DNA for the CDR3: TGCGCCAGCAGCCAACCTCTCGGGGATGTATACAATGAGCAGTTCTTC.

This clone was counted only a few times. V and J are TRBV30 and TRBJ1-5, with D possibly TRBD1 on 5 matching bases. The CDR3 is 15 amino acids. CDR1 and CDR2 from the germline V gene are GTSNPN and SVGIG (reference sequence). Trimming shortened V by 1 base and J by 4 bases, and 14 bases separated the two germline ends. DNA for the CDR3: TGTGCCTGGAGTGAACGGACAACCCTAAATCAGCCCCAGCATTTT. Amino acid sequence: CAWSERTTLNQPQHF.

The V and J genes are TRBV5-4 and TRBJ2-5, with 8 bases fitting TRBD2. The trim removed 4 bases at V and 4 bases at J, leaving 9 bases unmatched. Germline V gene data show CDR1 as SGHNT and CDR2 as YYREEE (reference sequence). This CDR3 has 15 amino acids. CDR3 region: CASSSAGGARETQYF. The CDR3 DNA is TGTGCCAGCAGCAGCGCGGGGGGCGCGCGAGAGACCCAGTACTTC.

V usage is TRBV9 and J usage is TRBJ2-7; TRBD2 matches 7 bases. This CDR3 is built from 15 residues. CDR1 and CDR2 (germline): SGDLS, YYNGEE. Trimming at V came to 0 bases and at J to 2 bases, leaving 5 bases not matched to a gene. The CDR3 nucleotides read TGTGCCAGCAGCGTAGCGGGAGGAATCACCTACGAGCAGTACTTC. Translated: CASSVAGGITYEQYF.

This chain uses TRBV30 with TRBJ1-4, with TRBD1 matching over 9 bases. Per germline, CDR1 GTSNPN and CDR2 SVGIG (reference sequence). V shed 3 bases and J 7 bases; nucleotides not matched to a gene: 3. The length of the CDR3 is 13 residues. The CDR3, as DNA: TGTGCCTGGAGAGGGACAGGGAGTGAAAAACTGTTTTTT. Protein product: CAWRGTGSEKLFF.